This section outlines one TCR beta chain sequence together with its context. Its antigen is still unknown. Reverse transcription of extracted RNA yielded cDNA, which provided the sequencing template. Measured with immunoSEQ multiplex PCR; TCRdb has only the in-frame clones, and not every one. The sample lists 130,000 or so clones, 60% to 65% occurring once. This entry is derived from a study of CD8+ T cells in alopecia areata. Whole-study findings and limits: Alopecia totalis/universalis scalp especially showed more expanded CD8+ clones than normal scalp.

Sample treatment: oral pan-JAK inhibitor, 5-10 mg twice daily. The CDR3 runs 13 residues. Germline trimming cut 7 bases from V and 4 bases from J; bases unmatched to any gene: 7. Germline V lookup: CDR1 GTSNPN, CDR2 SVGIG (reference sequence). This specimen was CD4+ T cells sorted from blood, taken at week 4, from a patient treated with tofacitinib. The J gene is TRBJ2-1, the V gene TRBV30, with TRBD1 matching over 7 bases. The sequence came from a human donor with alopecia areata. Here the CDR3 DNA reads TGTGCCTCGACCGAGGGGGCGTACAATGAGCAGTTCTTC. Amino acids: CASTEGAYNEQFF.